The rows below give T cell receptor beta chains drawn from one sample of a study of shared clonotypes between healthy human individuals. Measured with immunoSEQ multiplex PCR; TCRdb has only the in-frame clones, and not every one. The repertoire holds under 1,100,000 clones, with approximately 80% as singletons. Sequencing was done on a sample of memory CD4+ T cells from PBMCs. Receptor source: a man between 18 and 35 years old in good health. Some clones in this sample may be carry-over from other donors' samples. The CDR3 runs from the conserved cysteine through the conserved F or W. The order of the fields is J gene, clone size, D gene, V gene, CDR3 DNA, CDR3 protein. A D gene is named only where the DNA matches it firmly. Part of the rows lack a size; the others show once, few, many or a class for expanded clones.

TRBJ2-7 | NA | TRBD1 | TRBV7-9 | TGTGCCAGCAGCCGACAGGGTCGTCTTCAGGAGCAGTACTTC | CASSRQGRLQEQYF
TRBJ2-1 | NA | NA | TRBV5-1 | TGCGCCAGCAGCTTGGGGGGCCATGAGCAGTTCTTC | CASSLGGHEQFF
TRBJ1-2 | NA | TRBD1 | TRBV28 | TGTGCCAGCACCTCAGGGGGGGTCGGCTATGGCTACACCTTC | CASTSGGVGYGYTF
TRBJ1-1 | NA | NA | TRBV10-3 | TGTGCCATCCGGCGGGACAACACTGAAGCTTTCTTT | CAIRRDNTEAFF
TRBJ2-7 | NA | TRBD2 | TRBV9 | TGTGCCAGCAGCGTATCCGGGACTAGCGGGAGCGAGCAGTACTTC | CASSVSGTSGSEQYF
TRBJ1-5 | few | NA | TRBV28 | TGTGCCAGCACTCCCTCGGGGGGGGATCAGCCCCAGCATTTT | CASTPSGGDQPQHF
TRBJ1-2 | NA | NA | TRBV5-4 | TGTGCCAGCAGCTTGGGCCAGAATTATGGCTACACCTTC | CASSLGQNYGYTF
TRBJ2-7 | NA | TRBD1 | TRBV27 | TGTGCCAGCAGTTCCCCCACCCGGGACAGGTCCTACGAGCAGTACTTC | CASSSPTRDRSYEQYF
TRBJ2-7 | NA | NA | TRBV29-1 | TGCAGCGTCCTGGCACAGCAGAGCTCCTACGAGCAGTACTTC | CSVLAQQSSYEQYF
TRBJ2-5 | NA | NA | TRBV2 | TGTGCCAGCAGCGGAACAGGGGAGACCCAGTACTTC | CASSGTGETQYF
TRBJ2-2 | NA | TRBD1 | TRBV19 | TGTGCCAGTAGTACTCCAGGGGGCCCCGGGGAGCTGTTTTTT | CASSTPGGPGELFF
TRBJ1-2 | NA | NA | TRBV6-1 | TGTGCCAGCAGTGAAGACGCCAGGAATAACTATGGCTACACCTTC | CASSEDARNNYGYTF
TRBJ1-1 | NA | TRBD1 | TRBV5-5 | TGTGCCAGCAGCTTGGGGACAGGGGTACACACTGAAGCTTTCTTT | CASSLGTGVHTEAFF
TRBJ2-7 | NA | TRBD1 | TRBV27 | TGTGCCAGCAGTAATCCTCTGACAGGGGGCTACGAGCAGTACTTC | CASSNPLTGGYEQYF
TRBJ2-1 | NA | TRBD2 | TRBV4-2 | TGTGCCAGCAGCCATTTTAAAAGCGGGAGGGCAGGAGTAAATGAGCAGTTCTTC | CASSHFKSGRAGVNEQFF
TRBJ1-1 | NA | NA | TRBV6-6 | TGTGCCAGCAGTTACTCGATCGGTGGCACTGAAGCTTTCTTT | CASSYSIGGTEAFF
TRBJ2-3 | NA | NA | TRBV5-1 | TGCGCCAGCAGCTTGGCCGAGTTGTATAGGGGCGGTCGCACAGATACGCAGTATTTT | CASSLAELYRGGRTDTQYF
TRBJ2-3 | NA | TRBD2 | TRBV5-4 | TGTGCCAGCAGCCCCGGGCTAGCGGGATTCTCAGATACGCAGTATTTT | CASSPGLAGFSDTQYF
TRBJ1-1 | NA | TRBD1 | TRBV10-3 | TGTGCCATCAGATTTGCCCCGGGACAGGGGGTTCCCACTGAAGCTTTCTTT | CAIRFAPGQGVPTEAFF
TRBJ2-1 | NA | TRBD1 | TRBV6-6 | TGTGCCAGCAGTAACAGGGGAAGCTCCTACAATGAGCAGTTCTTC | CASSNRGSSYNEQFF
TRBJ1-4 | few | NA | TRBV2 | TGTGCCAGCAGAGGACGGTCGCTTAAGGAAAAACTGTTTTTT | CASRGRSLKEKLFF
TRBJ1-1 | few | TRBD1 | TRBV28 | TGTGCCAGCAGGTTACAGGGGCCCACTGAAGCTTTCTTT | CASRLQGPTEAFF
TRBJ1-2 | NA | NA | TRBV27 | TGTGCCAGCAGTCATCAGGGGATAGATGGCTATGGCTACACCTTC | CASSHQGIDGYGYTF
TRBJ2-7 | NA | NA | TRBV7-6 | TGTGCCAGCAGCCCGCGGCCCCGTGACGGGGCGGGTGTGTTCTACGAGCAGTACTTC | CASSPRPRDGAGVFYEQYF
TRBJ2-7 | NA | NA | TRBV11-2 | TGTGCCAGCAGCTTAGTTGCGGGTCCGGGCTACGAGCAGTACTTC | CASSLVAGPGYEQYF
TRBJ2-1 | NA | TRBD2 | TRBV5-4 | TGTGCCAGCAGTCAAGGACTAGCGGGAGCCGGGCTCAATGAGCAGTTCTTC | CASSQGLAGAGLNEQFF
TRBJ2-1 | NA | TRBD2 | TRBV30 | TGTGCCTGGAGACTAGCGGGCTACAATGAGCAGTTCTTC | CAWRLAGYNEQFF
TRBJ2-2 | NA | TRBD1 | TRBV7-2 | TGTGCCAGCAGCTACAGGGGCCTCCGGAGCGGGGAGCTGTTTTTT | CASSYRGLRSGELFF
TRBJ1-1 | NA | NA | TRBV27 | TGTGCCAGCAGGGACAGTTTGTACACTGAAGCTTTCTTT | CASRDSLYTEAFF
TRBJ1-2 | NA | TRBD1 | TRBV9 | TGTGCCAGCACCACCCCCGCAACAGGGGCCTTGGGTGGCTACACCTTC | CASTTPATGALGGYTF
TRBJ1-3 | once | TRBD1 | TRBV18 | TGTGCCAGCTCGGCGGGACAGGCTGGAAACACCATATATTTT | CASSAGQAGNTIYF
TRBJ2-3 | NA | NA | TRBV18 | TGTGCCAGCTCACCACCGAGGCTCCCTAGCACAGATACGCAGTATTTT | CASSPPRLPSTDTQYF
TRBJ2-1 | NA | TRBD2 | TRBV7-2 | TGTGCCAGCAGCTTTGCTCCGGGACTAGCATATGAGCAGTTCTTC | CASSFAPGLAYEQFF
TRBJ2-3 | once | NA | TRBV9 | TGTGCCAGCAGCCCTCGTGCAGGCCTTAGCGGCACAGATACGCAGTATTTT | CASSPRAGLSGTDTQYF
TRBJ1-4 | few | NA | TRBV30 | TGTGCCTGGACTCAAGGTGGCAGGGAACGCGAAAAACTGTTTTTT | CAWTQGGREREKLFF
TRBJ1-2 | NA | NA | TRBV4-1 | TGCGCCAGCAGCCAAGATAGGGGCCAGTATGGGCGCTACACCTTC | CASSQDRGQYGRYTF
TRBJ2-1 | NA | NA | TRBV20-1 | TGCAGTGCTAGGTACCGGAATGAGCAGTTCTTC | CSARYRNEQFF
TRBJ2-3 | NA | TRBD1 | TRBV6-1 | TGTGCCACCGACAGGGGGTGGACAGATACGCAGTATTTT | CATDRGWTDTQYF
TRBJ2-3 | NA | NA | TRBV15 | TGTGCCACCAGCAGAGCTGTCCATAGGGGCACAGATACGCAGTATTTT | CATSRAVHRGTDTQYF
TRBJ1-2 | NA | NA | TRBV19 | TGTGCCAGTTCAGATCTGAACCTGGGAGGCTACACCTTC | CASSDLNLGGYTF
TRBJ1-2 | few | NA | TRBV10-3 | TGTGCCATCAGTGAGTCGTTCAGGGCTAACTATGGCTACACCTTC | CAISESFRANYGYTF
TRBJ2-6 | NA | NA | TRBV19 | TGTGCCAGTAGTATGTGGGGCGGAGGGGCCAACGTCCTGACTTTC | CASSMWGGGANVLTF
TRBJ1-2 | NA | TRBD1 | TRBV6-5 | TGTGCCAGCAGTTACTCGGCCCTTGGGCAGGGGGGCGGCTACACCTTC | CASSYSALGQGGGYTF
TRBJ2-3 | NA | NA | TRBV2 | TGTGCCAGCAGTGAAGACGGGATCACAGATACGCAGTATTTT | CASSEDGITDTQYF
TRBJ2-7 | NA | NA | TRBV11-2 | TGTGCCAGCAGCCTCGCCTACTACGAGCAGTACTTC | CASSLAYYEQYF
TRBJ2-3 | NA | NA | TRBV5-4 | TGTGCCAGCGGGAACGTCCGGGGAGATACGCAGTATTTT | CASGNVRGDTQYF
TRBJ2-1 | NA | NA | TRBV12-2 | TGTGCAAGTCGACCCACGGGATTCCAGTTCTTC | CASRPTGFQFF
TRBJ2-3 | NA | NA | TRBV7-9 | TGTGCCAGCAGCTTATCGGCCCTAAGCACAGATACGCAGTATTTT | CASSLSALSTDTQYF
TRBJ1-4 | NA | NA | TRBV11-2 | TGTGCCAGCAGCCAGACAAGGGGAAGTGAAAAACTGTTTTTT | CASSQTRGSEKLFF
TRBJ1-2 | few | TRBD1 | TRBV15 | TGTGCCACCAGCACAGGGGGCCAAAGCTATGGCTACACCTTC | CATSTGGQSYGYTF
TRBJ2-1 | NA | TRBD2 | TRBV11-3 | TGTGCCAGCAGCCGAGGACTAGCGGGAGAGTCGGAAAATGAGCAGTTCTTC | CASSRGLAGESENEQFF
TRBJ1-4 | few | NA | TRBV4-1 | TGCGCCAGCAGCCAGGGACAAACTAATGAAAAACTGTTTTTT | CASSQGQTNEKLFF
TRBJ2-7 | NA | NA | TRBV6-6 | TGTGCCAGCAGTGCCGGGCCCTCCTACGAGCAGTACTTC | CASSAGPSYEQYF
TRBJ2-1 | NA | TRBD2 | TRBV6-5 | TGTGCCAGCAGGAACGGACTAGCGGGAGGAAATGAGCAGTTCTTC | CASRNGLAGGNEQFF